This T cell receptor beta chain appears in the sequencing data of a study of cytomegalovirus exposure and HLA in healthy donors. Study findings and constraints: In presence/absence analyses, roughly uniform sequencing depth across donors was assumed.

This CDR3 region has 16 residues. Germline V CDR1 and CDR2: LGHNA, YNFKEQ. Trimming at V came to 1 base and at J to 3 bases, leaving 6 bases not matched to a gene. In regard to this clone: What it binds is not known.

The PCR contained 60 Vbeta and 13 Jbeta primers. Generated by immunoSEQ multiplex PCR, the TCRdb table keeps only in-frame clones and is missing some. The sample has about 220,000 clones; roughly 84% are singletons. The chain has TRBV4-2 and TRBJ2-3; TRBD2 matches 8 bases. The sequence came from a boy between 2 and 10 years old in good health and CMV-seronegative. Sample: PBMCs. The CDR3 loop reads CASSQAFSGMTDTQYF. The CDR3 DNA follows: TGTGCCAGCAGCCAAGCTTTTAGCGGGATGACAGATACGCAGTATTTT.